Following are 19 T cell receptor beta chains from one sample sequenced in a study of cytomegalovirus exposure and HLA in healthy donors. Generated by immunoSEQ multiplex PCR, the TCRdb table keeps only in-frame clones and is missing some. This table has roughly 250,000 clones, more than 75% appearing once. What was sequenced was PBMCs. The origin of the receptors is a woman younger than 45 in good health and CMV-seropositive.

The V call is TRBV21-1, the J call TRBJ2-3; the table's D call, TRBD2, was not checked against the DNA. TRBV21-1 is flagged as a pseudogene. The CDR3 is 16 amino acids. CDR3 nucleotide sequence: TGTGCCAGCAGCATGCCTCGCGGGAGGGGGACAGATACGCAGTATTTT. It codes for CASSMPRGRGTDTQYF.

The chain joins TRBV5-1 to TRBJ2-3, with 8 bases lining up with TRBD2. After removal of 0 bases from V and 3 bases from J, the junction contained 9 bases not matched to a gene. This CDR3 is 17 amino acids long. CDR1 SGHRS and CDR2 YFSETQ come from the germline V gene. The CDR3 region has the DNA TGCGCCAGCAGCTTGGATCCAAGCGGGAGTGGGACAGATACGCAGTATTTT. Its protein product is CASSLDPSGSGTDTQYF. The variable domain in full, completed from reference TRBV5-1 and TRBJ2-3, reads KAGVTQTPRYLIKTRGQQVTLSCSPISGHRSVSWYQQTPGQGLQFLFEYFSETQRNKGNFPGRFSGRQFSNSRSEMNVSTLELGDSALYLCASSLDPSGSGTDTQYFGPGTRLTVL.

The V call is TRBV27, the J call TRBJ1-5; no clear D. This CDR3 region has 14 residues. CDR1 and CDR2 from the germline V gene are MNHEY and SMNVEV (reference sequence). Trimming cost V 3 bases and J 3 bases, with 9 bases left between them. The CDR3 is CASSLTAANQPQHF. The CDR3 bases are TGTGCCAGCAGTTTGACGGCGGCCAATCAGCCCCAGCATTTT.

This chain uses TRBV19 with TRBJ2-4; D is perhaps TRBD2 (7 bases). V was shortened by 7 bases and J by 9 bases, with 16 bases between the two germline ends. The germline V gene encodes CDR1 LNHDA and CDR2 SQIVND (reference sequence). The CDR3 runs 13 residues. This chain's CDR3 is CASKRGGSIIQYF. The DNA for the CDR3 is TGTGCCAGTAAAAGGGGGGGCAGTATCATTCAGTACTTC.

This sequence joins TRBV5-1 and TRBJ1-5; D is unclear. This CDR3 region has 13 residues. From germline, CDR1 is SGHRS and CDR2 YFSETQ. V lost 0 bases and J 5 bases, leaving 6 bases between the germline ends. The CDR3 nucleotides are TGCGCCAGCAGCTTGGACACAGATCAGCCCCAGCATTTT. Translation: CASSLDTDQPQHF. The variable domain in full, with the rest retrieved from reference TRBV5-1 and TRBJ1-5, is KAGVTQTPRYLIKTRGQQVTLSCSPISGHRSVSWYQQTPGQGLQFLFEYFSETQRNKGNFPGRFSGRQFSNSRSEMNVSTLELGDSALYLCASSLDTDQPQHFGDGTRLSIL.

The chain uses TRBV4-1 and TRBJ1-1, with a possible D match to TRBD1 (6 bases). V was cut by 1 base and J by 9 bases, with 9 bases left in between. Germline V gene lookup returns CDR1 MGHRA and CDR2 YSYEKL. This CDR3 has 12 amino acids. The CDR3 spells CASSQGGPKAFF. For the CDR3, the DNA is TGCGCCAGCAGCCAAGGGGGGCCCAAAGCTTTCTTT.

The CDR3 loop reads CASSSTGFKQPQHF. DNA of the CDR3: TGTGCCAGCAGTTCGACAGGGTTTAAACAGCCCCAGCATTTT. The chain has TRBV28 and TRBJ1-5, with 7 bases that match TRBD1. The CDR3 loop spans 14 amino acids. The junction had 7 bases not matched to a gene; V was cut back by 4 bases and J by 7 bases. Germline V gene sequence: CDR1 MDHEN, CDR2 SYDVKM.

V is TRBV11-2 and J is TRBJ2-1; unclear D gene. Trimming removed 4 bases from V and 7 bases from J, with 5 bases in between. The CDR3 runs to 11 residues. Germline CDR1 reads SGHAT; CDR2 reads FQNNGV. CDR3 in amino acids: CASSSRNEQFF. The CDR3, as DNA: TGTGCCAGCAGCTCTAGGAATGAGCAGTTCTTC.

This sequence joins TRBV2 and TRBJ2-7, with D possibly matching TRBD1 (5 bases). This CDR3 contains 13 residues. V was cut by 4 bases and J by 6 bases, with 13 bases left in between. The germline V gene encodes CDR1 SNHLY and CDR2 FYNNEI. The CDR3 bases are TGTGCCAGCAGTGCCTGGGTGGGGCTCGAGCAGTACTTC. Its protein product is CASSAWVGLEQYF. The full variable domain, in which reference TRBV2 and TRBJ2-7 provide the parts outside the CDR3, is EPEVTQTPSHQVTQMGQEVILRCVPISNHLYFYWYRQILGQKVEFLVSFYNNEISEKSEIFDDQFSVERPDGSNFTLKIRSTKLEDSAMYFCASSAWVGLEQYFGPGTRLTVT.

The rearrangement links TRBV6-1 to TRBJ1-2; D not resolved. The CDR3 spans 13 residues. The germline V gene encodes CDR1 MNHNS and CDR2 SASEGT. The V end lost 2 bases, the J end lost 5 bases, and 9 bases lay between the germline ends. In DNA, the CDR3 is TGTGCCAGCAGTGAATTCCTCTTATATGGCTACACCTTC. This encodes CASSEFLLYGYTF.

This chain joins TRBV4-1 and TRBJ2-7; 7 positions match TRBD1. With V trimmed by 3 bases and J by 6 bases, 8 bases remained unmatched. Germline-derived CDR1 and CDR2 are MGHRA and YSYEKL. This CDR3 has 14 amino acids. The chain's CDR3 is CASSQPTGWGEQYF. The CDR3, as DNA: TGCGCCAGCAGCCAGCCGACAGGGTGGGGCGAGCAGTACTTC.

J is TRBJ1-1 and V is TRBV9; 9 nucleotides align to TRBD1. This CDR3 region has 15 residues. Unmatched junction bases numbered 7, after V lost 3 bases and J lost 4 bases. Germline V lookup: CDR1 SGDLS, CDR2 YYNGEE. CDR3 coding DNA: TGTGCCAGCAGCGAAGACAGGGGGGTGGGCACTGAAGCTTTCTTT. This gives the protein CASSEDRGVGTEAFF.

The chain employs TRBV6-1 and TRBJ1-3, with no clear D. V was shortened by 2 bases and J by 8 bases, with 16 bases between the two germline ends. Germline-derived CDR1 and CDR2 are MNHNS and SASEGT. The length of the CDR3 is 15 residues. The CDR3 region has the DNA TGTGCCAGCAGTGAATTGAGAGGGTCGGCGGACACCATATATTTT. It is translated as CASSELRGSADTIYF.

This clone was counted once. J is TRBJ2-7 and V is TRBV11-3, with 10 positions matching TRBD1. This CDR3 contains 15 residues. The J segment lost 4 bases and the V segment lost 6 bases, leaving 9 bases of the junction unmatched. Germline CDR1 reads SGHNT; CDR2 reads YENEEA. This CDR3 reads CASRWGTGAAYEQYF. As DNA, the CDR3 is TGTGCCAGCAGATGGGGGACAGGGGCCGCATACGAGCAGTACTTC.

V and J are TRBV9 and TRBJ2-1, with TRBD2 matching over 10 bases. From germline, CDR1 is SGDLS and CDR2 YYNGEE. The CDR3 sequence is 15 residues long. Trimming took 2 bases from V and 8 from J; bases not matched to a gene: 7. The CDR3 region is CASSVGTSVLHEQFF. DNA of the CDR3: TGTGCCAGCAGCGTCGGGACTAGCGTCCTCCATGAGCAGTTCTTC. Variable domain in full (rest from reference TRBV9 and TRBJ2-1): DSGVTQTPKHLITATGQRVTLRCSPRSGDLSVYWYQQSLDQGLQFLIQYYNGEERAKGNILERFSAQQFPDLHSELNLSSLELGDSALYFCASSVGTSVLHEQFFGPGTRLTVL.

V is TRBV30 and J is TRBJ1-4; 10 bases are a match to TRBD1. Looked up from germline, CDR1 is GTSNPN and CDR2 is SVGIG (reference sequence). There are 13 residues in the CDR3. J lost 7 bases, V lost 7 bases, and 6 bases had no gene match. The CDR3 bases are TGTGCCTCCCGGGACAGGGGTGGTGAAAAACTGTTTTTT. This sequence encodes CASRDRGGEKLFF.

The chain is built from TRBV9 and TRBJ1-2; weak D call: TRBD1 (5 bases). Looked up from germline, CDR1 is SGDLS and CDR2 is YYNGEE. The V and J ends lost 1 base and 8 bases respectively, with 24 bases between them. There are 17 residues in the CDR3. The CDR3 loop is CASSVSKRLGGAGGYTF. In DNA, the CDR3 is TGTGCCAGCAGCGTATCCAAAAGGTTGGGGGGTGCGGGCGGCTACACCTTC.

V gene TRBV5-4 combines with J gene TRBJ2-7, with 7 bases matching TRBD1. The CDR3 length is 12 residues. Germline CDR1 reads SGHNT; CDR2 reads YYREEE (reference sequence). Trimming took 3 bases from V and 4 from J; bases not matched to a gene: 1. The CDR3 nucleotides read TGTGCCAGCAGCTGGGGACAGTACGAGCAGTACTTC. This encodes CASSWGQYEQYF.

V usage is TRBV7-6 and J usage is TRBJ2-7, with D tentatively TRBD2 (6 bases). Germline V gene lookup returns CDR1 SGHVS and CDR2 FNYEAQ. The CDR3 sequence is 19 residues long. V shed 3 bases and J shed 3 bases, with 27 bases lying between them. This CDR3 is CASSFRVTGTPESFYEQYF. The CDR3, as DNA: TGTGCCAGCAGCTTTCGAGTAACCGGGACTCCCGAAAGTTTCTACGAGCAGTACTTC.